This T cell receptor beta chain was captured by sequencing in a study of T cells in localized non-small cell lung cancer. V lost 5 bases and J lost 4, with 14 bases in between. Germline values: CDR1 MGHDK, CDR2 SYGVNS. The CDR3 consists of 14 residues. This table comes from immunoSEQ multiplex PCR, and its TCRdb copy is limited to in-frame clones, with some not included. The table lists about 2,000 clones, about 27% of them singletons, with about 6.6% in the top ten. General observations from the study: Of the top 100 tumor clones, median around 60 were in adjacent lung, over 25 among its top 100.

For this clone: The antigen is undetermined.

This clonotype was sampled from a woman between 40 and 69 years old with stage II squamous cell lung carcinoma. This sequence joins TRBV25-1 and TRBJ1-2, with no clear D. Source: lung tumor tissue, taken before any cancer treatment. This CDR3 is CASSTEQGSYGYTF. The DNA for the CDR3 is TGTGCCAGCAGTACGGAGCAAGGATCCTATGGCTACACCTTC.